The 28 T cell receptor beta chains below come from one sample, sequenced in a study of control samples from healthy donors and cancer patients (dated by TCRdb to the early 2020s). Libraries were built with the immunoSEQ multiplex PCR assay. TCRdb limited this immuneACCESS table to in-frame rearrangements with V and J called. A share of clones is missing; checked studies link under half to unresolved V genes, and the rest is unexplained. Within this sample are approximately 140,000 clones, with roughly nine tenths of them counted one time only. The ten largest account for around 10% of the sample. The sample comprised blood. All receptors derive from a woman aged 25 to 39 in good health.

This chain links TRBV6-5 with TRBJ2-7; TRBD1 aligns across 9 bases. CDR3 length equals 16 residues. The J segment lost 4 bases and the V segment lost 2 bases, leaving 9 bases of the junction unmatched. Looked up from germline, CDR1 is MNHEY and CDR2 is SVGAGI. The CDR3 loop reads CASSYVRGQGVYEQYF. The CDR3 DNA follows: TGTGCCAGCAGTTACGTGCGGGGACAGGGAGTTTACGAGCAGTACTTC.

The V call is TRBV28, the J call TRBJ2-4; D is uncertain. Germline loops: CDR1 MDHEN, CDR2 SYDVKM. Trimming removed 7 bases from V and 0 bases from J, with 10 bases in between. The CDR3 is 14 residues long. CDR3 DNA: TGTGCCAGCACCTTCCGGCTAGCCAAAAACATTCAGTACTTC. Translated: CASTFRLAKNIQYF. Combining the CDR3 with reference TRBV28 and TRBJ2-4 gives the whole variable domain DVKVTQSSRYLVKRTGEKVFLECVQDMDHENMFWYRQDPGLGLRLIYFSYDVKMKEKGDIPEGYSVSREKKERFSLILESASTNQTSMYLCASTFRLAKNIQYFGAGTRLSVL.

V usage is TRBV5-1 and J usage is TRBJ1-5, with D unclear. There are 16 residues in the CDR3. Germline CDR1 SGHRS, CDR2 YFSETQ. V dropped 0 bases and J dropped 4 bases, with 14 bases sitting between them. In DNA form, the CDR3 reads TGCGCCAGCAGCTTGGAAGGACTCCAGGCAAATCAGCCCCAGCATTTT. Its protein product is CASSLEGLQANQPQHF.

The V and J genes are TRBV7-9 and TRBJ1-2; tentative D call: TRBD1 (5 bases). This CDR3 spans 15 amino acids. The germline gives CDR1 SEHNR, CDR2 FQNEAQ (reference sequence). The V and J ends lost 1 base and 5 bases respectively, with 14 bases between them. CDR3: CASSLVLPGGYGYTF. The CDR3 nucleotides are TGTGCCAGCAGCTTAGTTTTGCCGGGGGGATATGGCTACACCTTC.

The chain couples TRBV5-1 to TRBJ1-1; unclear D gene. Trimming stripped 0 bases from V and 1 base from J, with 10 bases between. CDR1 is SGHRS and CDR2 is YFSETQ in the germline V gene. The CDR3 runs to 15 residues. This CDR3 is CASSLGAAPNTEAFF. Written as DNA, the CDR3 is TGCGCCAGCAGCTTGGGGGCGGCCCCGAACACTGAAGCTTTCTTT.

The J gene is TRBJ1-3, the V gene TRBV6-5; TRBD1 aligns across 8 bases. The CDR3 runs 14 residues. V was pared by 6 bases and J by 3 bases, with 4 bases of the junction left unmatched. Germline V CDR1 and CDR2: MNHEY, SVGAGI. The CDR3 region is CASSWTGSGNTIYF. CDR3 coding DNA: TGTGCCAGCAGCTGGACAGGGAGTGGAAACACCATATATTTT.

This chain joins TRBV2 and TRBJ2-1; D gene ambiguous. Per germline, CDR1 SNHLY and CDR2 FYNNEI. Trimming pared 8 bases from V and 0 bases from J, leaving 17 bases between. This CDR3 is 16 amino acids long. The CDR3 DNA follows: TGTGCCAGCCTAGAGACTTGGCTGAGCTCCTACAATGAGCAGTTCTTC. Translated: CASLETWLSSYNEQFF.

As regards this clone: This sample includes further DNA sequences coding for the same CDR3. For the CDR3, the DNA is TGTGCCAGCAGCTTACAGGGCCCCGACACCGGGGAGCTGTTTTTT. Translated: CASSLQGPDTGELFF. The J gene is TRBJ2-2, the V gene TRBV11-2; the D gene is possibly TRBD1 (5 bases). The CDR3 length is 15 residues. Germline-derived CDR1 and CDR2 are SGHAT and FQNNGV. V lost 2 bases to trimming and J lost 3 bases, with 10 bases between them.

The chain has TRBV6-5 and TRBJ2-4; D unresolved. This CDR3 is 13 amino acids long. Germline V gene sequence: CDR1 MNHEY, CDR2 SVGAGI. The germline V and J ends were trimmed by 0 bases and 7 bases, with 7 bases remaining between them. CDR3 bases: TGTGCCAGCAGTTACTCGAACCAGAACATTCAGTACTTC. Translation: CASSYSNQNIQYF.

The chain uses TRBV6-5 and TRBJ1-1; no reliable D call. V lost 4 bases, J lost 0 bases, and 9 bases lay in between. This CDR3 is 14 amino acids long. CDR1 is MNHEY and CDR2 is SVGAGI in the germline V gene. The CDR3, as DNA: TGTGCCAGCAGTTCTGTTGTCATGAACACTGAAGCTTTCTTT. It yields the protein CASSSVVMNTEAFF.

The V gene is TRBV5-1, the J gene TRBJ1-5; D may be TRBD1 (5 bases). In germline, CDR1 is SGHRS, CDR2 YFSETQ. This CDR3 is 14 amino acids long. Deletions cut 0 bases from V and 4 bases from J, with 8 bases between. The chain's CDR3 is CASSLEGPNQPQHF. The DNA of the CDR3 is TGCGCCAGCAGCTTGGAGGGACCAAATCAGCCCCAGCATTTT.

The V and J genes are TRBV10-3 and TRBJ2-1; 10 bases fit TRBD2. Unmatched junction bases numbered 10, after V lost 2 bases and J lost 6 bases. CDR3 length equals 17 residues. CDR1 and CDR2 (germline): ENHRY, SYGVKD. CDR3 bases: TGTGCCATCAGTGAGGGGGTAGCGGGAGGCATGAGCAATGAGCAGTTCTTC. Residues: CAISEGVAGGMSNEQFF.

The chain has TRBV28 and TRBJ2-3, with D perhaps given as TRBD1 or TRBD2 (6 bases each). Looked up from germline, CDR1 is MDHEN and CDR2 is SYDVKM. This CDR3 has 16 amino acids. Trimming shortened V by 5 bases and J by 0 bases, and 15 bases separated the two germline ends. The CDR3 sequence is CASSPWGRGSTDTQYF. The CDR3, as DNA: TGTGCCAGCAGTCCCTGGGGGCGGGGCAGCACAGATACGCAGTATTTT.

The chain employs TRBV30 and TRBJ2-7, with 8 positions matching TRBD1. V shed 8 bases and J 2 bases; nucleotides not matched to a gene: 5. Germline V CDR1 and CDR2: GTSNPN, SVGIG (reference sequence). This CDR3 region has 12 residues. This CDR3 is CALDRGPYEQYF. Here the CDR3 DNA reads TGTGCCCTAGACAGGGGCCCCTACGAGCAGTACTTC.

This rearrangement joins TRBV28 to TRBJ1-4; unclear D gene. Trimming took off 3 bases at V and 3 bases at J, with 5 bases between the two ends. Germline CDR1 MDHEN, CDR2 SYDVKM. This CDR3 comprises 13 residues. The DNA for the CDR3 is TGTGCCAGCAGTTTTGAGGCTAATGAAAAACTGTTTTTT. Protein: CASSFEANEKLFF.

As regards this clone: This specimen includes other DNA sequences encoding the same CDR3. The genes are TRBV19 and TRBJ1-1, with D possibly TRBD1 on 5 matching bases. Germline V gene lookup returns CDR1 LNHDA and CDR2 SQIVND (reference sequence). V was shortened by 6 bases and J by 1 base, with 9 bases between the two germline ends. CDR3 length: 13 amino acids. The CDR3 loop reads CASSLQENTEAFF. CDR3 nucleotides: TGTGCCAGTAGCCTACAGGAGAACACTGAAGCTTTCTTT.

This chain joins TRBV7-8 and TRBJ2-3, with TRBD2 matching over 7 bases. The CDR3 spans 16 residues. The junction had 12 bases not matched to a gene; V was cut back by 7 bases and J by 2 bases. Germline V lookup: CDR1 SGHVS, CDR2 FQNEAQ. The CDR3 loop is CASTRGSSGTTDTQYF. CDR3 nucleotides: TGTGCCAGCACCCGAGGGTCTAGCGGAACCACAGATACGCAGTATTTT.

CDR3 bases: TGTGCCAGCAGTTCCGCCCTCGGACTCTACAATGAGCAGTTCTTC. Protein product: CASSSALGLYNEQFF. The chain combines TRBV27 with TRBJ2-1; possibly TRBD2 for D (5 bases). Germline V gene data show CDR1 as MNHEY and CDR2 as SMNVEV (reference sequence). V was pared by 4 bases and J by 3 bases, with 13 bases between. This CDR3 spans 15 amino acids.

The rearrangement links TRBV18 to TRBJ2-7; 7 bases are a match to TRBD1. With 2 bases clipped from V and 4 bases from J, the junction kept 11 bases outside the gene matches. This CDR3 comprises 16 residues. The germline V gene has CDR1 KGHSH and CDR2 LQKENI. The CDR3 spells CASSPSEGAFIYEQYF. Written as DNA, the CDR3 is TGTGCCAGCTCACCATCCGAGGGGGCCTTTATTTACGAGCAGTACTTC.

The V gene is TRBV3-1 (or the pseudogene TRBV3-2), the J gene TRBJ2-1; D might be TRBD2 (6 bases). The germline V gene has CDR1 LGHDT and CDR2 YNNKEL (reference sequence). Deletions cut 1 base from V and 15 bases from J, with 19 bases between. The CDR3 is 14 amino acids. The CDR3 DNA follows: TGTGCCAGCAGCCAAGCAAGGGACTTCTCGCCCCTGTTCTTC. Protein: CASSQARDFSPLFF.

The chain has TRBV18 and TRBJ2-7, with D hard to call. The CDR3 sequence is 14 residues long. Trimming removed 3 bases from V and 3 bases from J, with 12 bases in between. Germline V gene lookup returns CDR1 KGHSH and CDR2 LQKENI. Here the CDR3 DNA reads TGTGCCAGCTCACCCCTGGCTCACGACTACGAGCAGTACTTC. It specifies CASSPLAHDYEQYF.

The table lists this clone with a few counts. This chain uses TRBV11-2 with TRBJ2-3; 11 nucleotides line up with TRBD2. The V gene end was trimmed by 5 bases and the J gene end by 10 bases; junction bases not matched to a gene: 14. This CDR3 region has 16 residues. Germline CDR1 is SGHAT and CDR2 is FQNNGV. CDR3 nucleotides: TGTGCCAGCAGCCCTGAGGCTAGCGGGAGGTCCCCGCCGCAGTATTTT. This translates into CASSPEASGRSPPQYF.

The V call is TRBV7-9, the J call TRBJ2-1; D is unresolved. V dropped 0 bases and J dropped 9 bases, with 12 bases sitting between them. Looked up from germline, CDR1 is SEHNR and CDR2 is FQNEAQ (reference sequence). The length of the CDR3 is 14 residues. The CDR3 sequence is CASSLASEIAEQFF. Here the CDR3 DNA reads TGTGCCAGCAGCTTAGCGTCAGAGATAGCTGAGCAGTTCTTC.

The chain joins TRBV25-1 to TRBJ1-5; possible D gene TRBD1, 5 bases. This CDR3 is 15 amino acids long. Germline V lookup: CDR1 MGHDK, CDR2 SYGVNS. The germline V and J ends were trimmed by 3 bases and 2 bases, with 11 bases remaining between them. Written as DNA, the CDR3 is TGTGCCAGCAGTGATTCTTCGGGGCGCAATCAGCCCCAGCATTTT. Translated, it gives CASSDSSGRNQPQHF. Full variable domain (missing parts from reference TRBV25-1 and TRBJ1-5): EADIYQTPRYLVIGTGKKITLECSQTMGHDKMYWYQQDPGMELHLIHYSYGVNSTEKGDLSSESTVSRIRTEHFPLTLESARPSHTSQYLCASSDSSGRNQPQHFGDGTRLSIL.

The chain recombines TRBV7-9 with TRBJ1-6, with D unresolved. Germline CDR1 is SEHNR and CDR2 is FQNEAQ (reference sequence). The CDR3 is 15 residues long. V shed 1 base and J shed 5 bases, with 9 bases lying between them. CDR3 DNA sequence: TGTGCCAGCAGCTTAGGAGCCCCGGATAATTCACCCCTCCACTTT. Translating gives CASSLGAPDNSPLHF.

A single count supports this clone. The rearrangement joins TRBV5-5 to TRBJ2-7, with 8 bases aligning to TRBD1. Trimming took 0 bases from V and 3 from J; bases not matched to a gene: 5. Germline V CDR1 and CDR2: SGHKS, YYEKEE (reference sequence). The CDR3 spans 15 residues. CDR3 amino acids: CASSLATGGYYEQYF. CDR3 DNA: TGTGCCAGCAGCTTGGCCACAGGGGGATACTACGAGCAGTACTTC.

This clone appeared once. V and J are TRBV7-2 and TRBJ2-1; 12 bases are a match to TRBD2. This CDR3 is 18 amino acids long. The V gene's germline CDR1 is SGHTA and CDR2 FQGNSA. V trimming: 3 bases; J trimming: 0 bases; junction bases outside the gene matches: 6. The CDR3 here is CASSLTSGSSSSYNEQFF. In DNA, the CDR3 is TGTGCCAGCAGCTTGACTAGCGGGAGCTCGAGCTCCTACAATGAGCAGTTCTTC.

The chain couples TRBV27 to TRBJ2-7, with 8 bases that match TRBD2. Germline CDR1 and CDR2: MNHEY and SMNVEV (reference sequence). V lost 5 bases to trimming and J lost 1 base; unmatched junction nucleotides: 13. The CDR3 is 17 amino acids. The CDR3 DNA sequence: TGTGCCAGCAGTACTACCCCGGGGGGGGGTACGTCCTACGAGCAGTACTTC. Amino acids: CASSTTPGGGTSYEQYF.